This T cell receptor beta chain derives from a study of T cell responses to AZD1222 COVID-19 vaccine (dated by TCRdb to the early 2020s). Regarding the study in general: AZD1222 recipients given second doses at about 4 weeks or at about 12 weeks were pooled, since spike-specific TCR depth and breadth were not found to differ between the two schedules. Trial participants were enrolled by age into subgroups of 18-55, 56-69 and 70-plus years, and 148, 28 and 57 TCR-sequenced participants, respectively, were included in these subgroups. TCR sequencing was performed for more than 230 trial participants, of whom 200 to 210 were given two doses of AZD1222 and some 26 were given two doses of MenACWY control vaccine.

The CDR3 regions of human TCRbeta chains were subjected to immunosequencing. In the source study's methods: TCRs in the repertoires were compared against a reference library of SARS-CoV-2-specific TCRs that had been generated with the MIRA antigen-specificity platform. Breadth was defined as the fraction of unique TCRs that were SARS-CoV-2-associated. Depth was defined as the fraction of total T cells that were SARS-CoV-2-associated. Using the MIRA data, each spike-specific TCR was mapped to the spike region that the TCR reacts to and placed in a CD4 or CD8 class. Log10-transformed breadth and depth values were compared by one-way ANOVA with Sidak's multiple comparisons tests. Imported from immuneACCESS, the table was reduced by TCRdb to in-frame sequences with V and J called. These copies leave out some clones; in studies compared against another copy, an unresolved V gene accounts for under half, and the cause of the remainder is not known. V and J calls and clone size are as listed in that table; D and trimming were resolved from the DNA. The sample table shows 100,000 to 150,000 clones, and more than 85% are seen once. Of the sample, approximately 10% is held by the ten largest clones.

Inclusive of the bounding cysteine and phenylalanine, the CDR3 is 18 residues long. The read is trimmed to its CDR3 DNA, 54 bases read in frame from base 1. V trim: 0 bases; J trim: 5 bases; unmatched bases: 7. CDR1 is given as SGHNT and CDR2 as YENEEA, both from the germline V gene. In light of the paper, this sample's time point label describes: baseline before first vaccination. The vaccinee samples were drawn from two UK trials, COV001 and COV002, one of which was a single-blind randomized controlled phase 2/3 trial testing AZD1222 (ChAdOx1 nCoV-19) in healthy adults. Trial participant PBMC samples were collected at day 0 and day 28 after the second dose for TCRbeta chain sequencing. Details on this clone: Its antigen is still unknown. Per-nucleotide qualities are absent, and no much larger clonotype sits a single base away.

What the study reported, not specific to this receptor: Conclusions about previously exposed vaccinees were limited because only a handful of AZD1222 recipients were SARS-CoV-2 seropositive at baseline. In the small 56-69-year group, the increase in depth fell short of significance, most likely because of low power. After two AZD1222 doses, spike-specific TCR breadth and depth were significantly higher than at day 0 and than in MenACWY recipients. Reportedly, close to half of the unique spike-specific TCRs recognized epitopes lying outside the regions that are mutated in the B.1.351 and B.1.1.7 variants. Vaccine-associated CD4 TCRs spanned the whole spike protein, with dominant responses in regions 160-218 and 743-854. Because no day 14 peak-response samples were available, repertoires were characterized only after the peak T cell response. Participants were mostly white British, with more females than males. The authors suggested clonal diversity may have been underestimated.

The TCR originated in an adult in good health. Sample: peripheral blood, taken on day 0 of AZD1222 vaccination. Rearrangement joined TRBV11-3 to TRBJ2-6; TRBD1 lines up with 10 middle nucleotides. The encoded CDR3 is CASSLEGTGALRANVLTF. The DNA reads TGTGCCAGCAGCTTAGAAGGGACAGGGGCGCTCCGGGCCAACGTCCTGACTTTC.